This TCR beta chain comes out of a study of T cells in Graves' hyperthyroidism and ophthalmopathy. Study observations and caveats: Ophthalmopathy and stable hyperthyroidism were told apart by a 13 V-J model. With a median lead of around 6.7 months before onset, the model predicted ophthalmopathy. Blood samples included most of the expanded thyroid clonotypes exceeding 0.001.

Germline V gene lookup returns CDR1 SEHNR and CDR2 FQNEAQ (reference sequence). The CDR3 spans 15 residues, counting both ends. Authors of the study amplified TCR beta CDR3 regions from RNA transcripts. The HTBI primer set drove a first-round RT-PCR of the TCR CDR3. One entry per CDR3 protein results from TCRdb running MiXCR on the multiplex PCR reads. The sample includes 550,000 to 700,000 distinct CDR3 sequences, around 42% seen only once; the top ten take roughly 20%. The sample holds many counts of this clonotype. Its antigen is not known. Without the conserved terminal phenylalanine or tryptophan, this CDR3 likely stems from a read error. No DNA is shown, since the ends of the CDR3 on it are uncertain; the CDR3 is the one TCRdb lists. Patients showing uncontrolled infection, other autoimmune disease, pregnancy or lactation were ineligible.

The clonotype was recovered from an adult woman with Graves' disease, either hyperthyroidism or ophthalmopathy (not recorded which). The sequenced material came from peripheral blood or thyroid tissue (not recorded which). This chain uses TRBV7-9 with TRBJ2-5. CDR3 residues: CASSLVPVYGYTFGS.